The 2 T cell receptor beta chains reported below all come from one sample, sequenced in a study of T cells in Graves' hyperthyroidism and ophthalmopathy. Amplified TCR beta CDR3 regions derived from RNA transcripts. First-round RT-PCR targeting the TCR CDR3 was performed with the HTBI primer set. MiXCR was run by TCRdb on the multiplex PCR reads, yielding one entry per CDR3 protein. The table lists around 600,000 distinct CDR3 sequences, around 14% of them singletons. Input material: blood. The receptor source for this set is a woman under 30 with Graves' ophthalmopathy.

This clonotype was counted many times. An end of the junction differs from the germline gene, which may be a read error. The rearrangement joins TRBV7-7 to TRBJ2-3, with D tentatively TRBD1 (6 bases). This CDR3 has 16 amino acids. Germline CDR1 SSHAT, CDR2 FNYEAQ (reference sequence). CDR3 DNA: TGTGCTAGCAGCCCACTAACGGGACAAACAACAGATACGCAGTATTTT. This encodes CASSPLTGQTTDTQYF.

This chain's CDR3 is CASSQVDLVVAGELFF. The CDR3 nucleotides read TGCGCCAGCAGCCAAGTAGACCTTGTAGTAGCCGGGGAGCTGTTTTTT. V gene TRBV4-1 combines with J gene TRBJ2-2; D is undetermined. This CDR3 has 16 amino acids. CDR1 is MGHRA, CDR2 YSYEKL, per germline. The germline V and J ends were trimmed by 1 base and 6 bases, with 15 bases remaining between them.